This T cell receptor beta chain was documented in a study of blood T cell repertoires in COVID-19. The CDR3 runs 14 residues. Germline CDR1 and CDR2: GTSNPN and SVGIG (reference sequence). After removal of 4 bases from V and 4 bases from J, the junction contained 10 bases not matched to a gene. Produced via immunoSEQ multiplex PCR; TCRdb's table is partial and in-frame only. The table has more than 100,000 clones, just under 85% seen once. The chain carries TRBV30 and TRBJ2-7, with 7 bases fitting TRBD1. This sequence was found in a woman between 45 and 60 years old with acute or convalescent COVID-19. Material for sequencing was peripheral blood. CDR3 sequence reads: CAWTKTGQFYEQYF. The CDR3 nucleotides are TGTGCCTGGACGAAAACGGGACAGTTTTACGAGCAGTACTTC.